These 32 T cell receptor beta chains were all obtained from the same sample, sequenced in a study of CD4 T cells in relation to SARS-CoV-2 and coronaviruses. TCRdb's copy holds only in-frame clones and misses some; the assay was immunoSEQ multiplex PCR. There are tens of thousands of clones in the sample; approximately 72% occur only once, and around 12% lies in the top ten. No antigen has been identified for these receptors. The unexposed donors gave CD4+ T cells in about 2011-2019, prior to COVID-19. The cells were cultured for 9 to 11 days before CD4+ T cells were isolated. Sequencing was performed on CD4+ T cells from PBMCs, cultured in vitro. The source of these receptors is a human donor in good health.

The chain is built from TRBV15 and TRBJ2-7, with D possibly TRBD2 on 5 matching bases. CDR3 length: 16 amino acids. Germline lookup yields CDR1 LNHNV and CDR2 YYDKDF (reference sequence). Trimming took 0 bases from V and 7 from J, leaving 19 bases between them. The CDR3 region is CATSREEEEPPGEQYF. Here the CDR3 DNA reads TGTGCCACCAGCAGAGAGGAGGAGGAGCCCCCTGGGGAGCAGTACTTC.

The chain links TRBV30 to TRBJ2-1, with D unresolved. V shed 4 bases and J shed 10 bases, with 14 bases lying between them. Per germline, CDR1 GTSNPN and CDR2 SVGIG (reference sequence). The CDR3 runs to 12 residues. The CDR3 nucleotides read TGTGCCTGGAAGCTCCTTTCCGGGGAGCAGTTCTTC. Translation: CAWKLLSGEQFF. The full variable domain, its missing parts supplied by reference TRBV30 and TRBJ2-1, is SQTIHQWPATLVQPVGSPLSLECTVEGTSNPNLYWYRQAAGRGLQLLFYSVGIGQISSEVPQNLSASRPQDRQFILSSKKLLLSDSGFYLCAWKLLSGEQFFGPGTRLTVL.

The chain combines TRBV15 with TRBJ1-4, with D possibly being TRBD1 (5 bases). The CDR3 contains 17 residues. CDR1 is LNHNV, CDR2 YYDKDF, per germline (reference sequence). V was shortened by 3 bases and J by 2 bases, with 16 bases between the two germline ends. The CDR3 loop is CATSSWGRRATNEKLFF. In nucleotides, the CDR3 is TGTGCCACCAGCAGTTGGGGCAGGAGGGCCACTAATGAAAAACTGTTTTTT.

This sequence joins TRBV5-8 and TRBJ2-5; 7 bases fit TRBD2. V shed 2 bases and J 0 bases; nucleotides not matched to a gene: 1. Germline-derived CDR1 and CDR2 are SGHTS and YDEGEE. The CDR3 is 14 amino acids. CDR3 in DNA: TGTGCCAGCAGCTTAGGGACTAACCAAGAGACCCAGTACTTC. Encoded protein: CASSLGTNQETQYF.

This clone came up a few times. V gene TRBV7-9 combines with J gene TRBJ1-3; a possible D gene is TRBD1 (5 bases). CDR1 is SEHNR and CDR2 is FQNEAQ in the germline V gene (reference sequence). Between the trimmed V and J ends, which lost 6 bases and 4 bases, there was a span of 16 bases. The CDR3 sequence is 15 residues long. The CDR3 nucleotides read TGTGCCAGCAGACGTATCACCCGGGACGGAAACACCATATATTTT. Translation gives CASRRITRDGNTIYF.

The chain couples TRBV6-1 to TRBJ2-7; the D call may be TRBD1 or TRBD2 (5 bases each). The CDR3 is 16 residues long. The germline gives CDR1 MNHNS, CDR2 SASEGT. With 0 bases removed from V and 5 bases from J, the gap between germline ends came to 17 bases. CDR3 loop: CASSEALGALRNEQYF. The CDR3 coding sequence is TGTGCCAGCAGTGAAGCGCTCGGGGCCCTCAGAAACGAGCAGTACTTC.

This clone showed up just a few times. This chain joins TRBV19 and TRBJ2-7; weak D call: TRBD1 (5 bases). Germline CDR1 and CDR2: LNHDA and SQIVND (reference sequence). The CDR3 loop spans 14 amino acids. Trimming left V 1 base short and J 1 base short, with 8 bases between. This CDR3 is CASSIVAGSYEQYF. The DNA for the CDR3 is TGTGCCAGTAGTATAGTGGCAGGGTCCTACGAGCAGTACTTC. The full variable domain, its missing parts supplied by reference TRBV19 and TRBJ2-7, is DGGITQSPKYLFRKEGQNVTLSCEQNLNHDAMYWYRQDPGQGLRLIYYSQIVNDFQKGDIAEGYSVSREKKESFPLTVTSAQKNPTAFYLCASSIVAGSYEQYFGPGTRLTVT.

This clone was picked up a small number of times. The chain joins TRBV15 to TRBJ2-4; either TRBD1 or TRBD2 may fit D (6 bases each). Germline CDR1 reads LNHNV; CDR2 reads YYDKDF (reference sequence). The CDR3 extends over 15 amino acids. The V end was cut by 2 bases, the J end by 8 bases, with 16 bases between. The CDR3 DNA follows: TGTGCCACCAGCAGACTAAACAGGGAGGTGGACATTCAGTACTTC. It is translated as CATSRLNREVDIQYF.

This sequence joins TRBV9 and TRBJ2-3; D gene uncertain. CDR3 size: 16 residues. Deletions cut 0 bases from V and 6 bases from J, with 17 bases between. Looked up from germline, CDR1 is SGDLS and CDR2 is YYNGEE. CDR3 bases: TGTGCCAGCAGCGTAGCCCTGACAAACTGGGCGGATACGCAGTATTTT. Its translation: CASSVALTNWADTQYF. The full variable domain, completed using reference TRBV9 and TRBJ2-3, is DSGVTQTPKHLITATGQRVTLRCSPRSGDLSVYWYQQSLDQGLQFLIQYYNGEERAKGNILERFSAQQFPDLHSELNLSSLELGDSALYFCASSVALTNWADTQYFGPGTRLTVL.

As to this clone: A junction end diverges from the germline sequence, so it may reflect a read error. The rearrangement uses TRBV7-8 and TRBJ1-4; D is undetermined. The CDR3 is made up of 14 amino acids. Germline CDR1 and CDR2: SGHVS and FQNEAQ. The CDR3 protein is CASRLASGFEKLFF. CDR3 nucleotide sequence: TGTGCCAGCAGATTAGCCTCGGGCTTTGAAAAACTGTTTTTT. The whole variable domain, filled in from reference TRBV7-8 and TRBJ1-4, reads GAGVSQSPRYKVAKRGQDVALRCDPISGHVSLFWYQQALGQGPEFLTYFQNEAQLDKSGLPSDRFFAERPEGSVSTLKIQRTQQEDSAVYLCASRLASGFEKLFFGSGTQLSVL.

The chain combines TRBV4-2 with TRBJ2-6, with D perhaps matching TRBD1 (6 bases). Germline values: CDR1 LGHNA, CDR2 YNFKEQ. The CDR3 sequence is 16 residues long. With 5 bases removed from V and 1 base from J, the gap between germline ends came to 12 bases. The CDR3 nucleotides read TGTGCCAGCAGCGGTAACACAGGGTCTGGGGCCAACGTCCTGACTTTC. Translating gives CASSGNTGSGANVLTF.

The V gene is TRBV27, the J gene TRBJ1-5; TRBD1 might be the D (6 bases). The CDR3 runs to 15 residues. Germline CDR1 is MNHEY and CDR2 is SMNVEV (reference sequence). Trimming left V 2 bases short and J 5 bases short, with 13 bases between. The CDR3 nucleotides read TGTGCCAGCAGTTTAGGAGGGGGGGTCGATCAGCCCCAGCATTTT. Residues: CASSLGGGVDQPQHF.

The genes are TRBV27 and TRBJ2-7, with 13 bases matching TRBD2. Trimming cost V 6 bases and J 5 bases; bases outside gene matches: 1. Germline-derived CDR1 and CDR2 are MNHEY and SMNVEV (reference sequence). The CDR3 contains 13 residues. Here the CDR3 reads CASSGLAGDEQYF. The CDR3 nucleotides read TGTGCCAGCAGCGGACTAGCGGGAGACGAGCAGTACTTC.

In this sample, this clone turned up a few times. The chain recombines TRBV3-1 (or the pseudogene TRBV3-2) with TRBJ2-7; 8 bases are a match to TRBD1. Germline V CDR1 and CDR2: LGHDT, YNNKEL (reference sequence). The CDR3 is made up of 18 amino acids. Losses at the gene ends were 3 bases for V and 5 bases for J; bases not matched to a gene: 18. CDR3 nucleotides: TGTGCCAGCAGCCACAAGATCTTTAGGACAGGGAGCCCTAACGAGCAGTACTTC. Its translation is CASSHKIFRTGSPNEQYF.

The chain combines TRBV2 with TRBJ2-4; the match to TRBD2 covers 7 bases. CDR3 length: 14 residues. The V segment lost 10 bases and the J segment 1 base; nucleotides outside the gene matches: 7. CDR1 and CDR2 (germline): SNHLY, FYNNEI. The CDR3 sequence: CATRAGVAKNIQYF. CDR3 bases: TGTGCCACGCGGGCGGGAGTTGCCAAAAACATTCAGTACTTC. Filled out from reference TRBV2 and TRBJ2-4, the complete variable domain reads EPEVTQTPSHQVTQMGQEVILRCVPISNHLYFYWYRQILGQKVEFLVSFYNNEISEKSEIFDDQFSVERPDGSNFTLKIRSTKLEDSAMYFCATRAGVAKNIQYFGAGTRLSVL.

J is TRBJ1-5 and V is TRBV19, with D unresolved. V was shortened by 1 base and J by 2 bases, with 12 bases between the two germline ends. In germline, CDR1 is LNHDA, CDR2 SQIVND (reference sequence). The CDR3 length is 16 residues. CDR3 sequence reads: CASSIGWVGGNQPQHF. CDR3 nucleotide sequence: TGTGCCAGTAGTATAGGTTGGGTGGGCGGCAATCAGCCCCAGCATTTT.

This chain links TRBV6-5 with TRBJ2-7; 7 positions agree with TRBD2. The V gene end was trimmed by 6 bases and the J gene end by 3 bases; junction bases not matched to a gene: 5. Germline V gene data show CDR1 as MNHEY and CDR2 as SVGAGI. This CDR3 comprises 13 residues. The CDR3 coding sequence is TGTGCCAGCAGCAGGGACTACCTCTACGAGCAGTACTTC. Translated: CASSRDYLYEQYF.

This chain connects TRBV27 to TRBJ2-7; the D call may be TRBD1 or TRBD2 (5 bases each). Trimming took off 7 bases at V and 2 bases at J, with 15 bases between the two ends. Germline CDR1 reads MNHEY; CDR2 reads SMNVEV (reference sequence). This CDR3 comprises 14 residues. The CDR3 protein is CASNTGRGAYEQYF. In DNA, the CDR3 is TGTGCCAGCAACACAGGACGGGGCGCCTACGAGCAGTACTTC.

This CDR3 is CASSLVGLNEKLFF. The CDR3, as DNA: TGCGCCAGCAGCTTGGTCGGTCTTAATGAAAAACTGTTTTTT. The chain links TRBV5-1 to TRBJ1-4; the D is unclear. V shed 0 bases and J shed 4 bases, with 7 bases lying between them. CDR1 and CDR2 (germline): SGHRS, YFSETQ. The CDR3 has 14 residues.

A few counts support this clone. The CDR3 protein is CASSPAGVITGELFF. Written as DNA, the CDR3 is TGCGCCAGCAGCCCAGCGGGAGTTATCACCGGGGAGCTGTTTTTT. V is TRBV5-1 and J is TRBJ2-2, with TRBD2 matching over 8 bases. Germline CDR1 SGHRS, CDR2 YFSETQ. V trimming: 4 bases; J trimming: 4 bases; junction bases outside the gene matches: 6. The CDR3 has 15 residues.

The chain joins TRBV28 to TRBJ2-1; D not resolved. Germline V gives CDR1 MDHEN, CDR2 SYDVKM. V dropped 9 bases and J dropped 9 bases, with 18 bases sitting between them. The CDR3 has 13 residues. The DNA of the CDR3 is TGTGCCAGTGCTACCGGTAGTTCGGGTGAGCAGTTCTTC. Amino acid sequence: CASATGSSGEQFF. The variable domain in full, completed from reference TRBV28 and TRBJ2-1, reads DVKVTQSSRYLVKRTGEKVFLECVQDMDHENMFWYRQDPGLGLRLIYFSYDVKMKEKGDIPEGYSVSREKKERFSLILESASTNQTSMYLCASATGSSGEQFFGPGTRLTVL.

The rearrangement joins TRBV10-3 to TRBJ2-2; TRBD1 matches 9 bases. The J segment lost 1 base and the V segment lost 10 bases, leaving 4 bases of the junction unmatched. The length of the CDR3 is 14 residues. Per the germline V gene, CDR1 is ENHRY and CDR2 is SYGVKD. DNA of the CDR3: TGTGCCACGAAGGGACAGGGGAACACCGGGGAGCTGTTTTTT. Protein product: CATKGQGNTGELFF.

The chain is built from TRBV3-1 (or the pseudogene TRBV3-2) and TRBJ2-3; D call uncertain. CDR1 and CDR2 from the germline V gene are LGHDT and YNNKEL (reference sequence). The CDR3 covers 11 residues. Trimming took 6 bases from V and 4 from J, leaving 5 bases between them. In DNA, the CDR3 is TGTGCCAGCAGGGGCGCAGATACGCAGTATTTT. Encoded protein: CASRGADTQYF.

The V gene is TRBV10-3, the J gene TRBJ2-2, with TRBD1 as a possible D gene (7 bases). CDR1 and CDR2 from the germline V gene are ENHRY and SYGVKD. V lost 6 bases and J lost 6, with 11 bases in between. CDR3 length: 13 residues. In DNA form, the CDR3 reads TGTGCCATCAGCTCAGGGGGGCCCGGGGAGCTGTTTTTT. Its protein is CAISSGGPGELFF.

The chain couples TRBV19 to TRBJ1-1; D perhaps matches TRBD1 (6 bases). Germline V gene data show CDR1 as LNHDA and CDR2 as SQIVND (reference sequence). This CDR3 is 16 amino acids long. The V end lost 2 bases, the J end lost 3 bases, and 16 bases lay between the germline ends. In nucleotides, the CDR3 is TGTGCCAGTAGTATAACCCACGGCAGGGGTGACACTGAAGCTTTCTTT. It yields the protein CASSITHGRGDTEAFF.

The genes are TRBV27 and TRBJ2-7, with 8 bases fitting TRBD1. CDR1 is MNHEY and CDR2 is SMNVEV in the germline V gene (reference sequence). The CDR3 covers 15 residues. J lost 5 bases, V lost 6 bases, and 12 bases had no gene match. The CDR3 bases are TGTGCCAGCAGACAAGCCGGGACAGGTGGGAACGAGCAGTACTTC. Translating it yields CASRQAGTGGNEQYF.

This clone was counted between two and nine times. The chain carries TRBV11-2 and TRBJ2-1; TRBD2 might be the D (6 bases). V lost 0 bases to trimming and J lost 7 bases, with 16 bases between them. Germline V gene sequence: CDR1 SGHAT, CDR2 FQNNGV. This CDR3 contains 16 residues. The CDR3 region has the DNA TGTGCCAGCAGCTTAGATCGTACGGGAGCCGGTAATGAGCAGTTCTTC. This translates into CASSLDRTGAGNEQFF.

The chain recombines TRBV19 with TRBJ2-2; the D is unclear. CDR1 is LNHDA, CDR2 SQIVND, per germline (reference sequence). Trimming removed 5 bases from V and 2 bases from J, with 9 bases in between. The length of the CDR3 is 14 residues. This chain's CDR3 is CASSLTANTGELFF. CDR3 sequence (DNA): TGTGCCAGTAGTTTAACTGCTAACACCGGGGAGCTGTTTTTT.

This clone occurred once. The chain employs TRBV6-5 and TRBJ2-1; 9 nucleotides line up with TRBD1. The CDR3 spans 16 residues. Germline loops: CDR1 MNHEY, CDR2 SVGAGI. V shed 0 bases and J 8 bases; nucleotides not matched to a gene: 8. The CDR3, as DNA: TGTGCCAGCAGTTACTCACCGGGACAGGGTAGCCATGAGCAGTTCTTC. The encoded protein is CASSYSPGQGSHEQFF.

The chain has TRBV27 and TRBJ2-1; 11 bases are shared with TRBD2. There are 17 residues in the CDR3. V lost 3 bases, J lost 8 bases, and 12 bases stayed unmatched. From germline, CDR1 is MNHEY and CDR2 SMNVEV (reference sequence). For the CDR3, the DNA is TGTGCCAGCAGTTTGTATCCTACTAGCGGGAGTAGGTATGAGCAGTTCTTC. It translates to CASSLYPTSGSRYEQFF.

The CDR3 region has the DNA TGTGCCAGCAGGGGACAGAGCTATGGCTACACCTTC. Translation gives CASRGQSYGYTF. The chain links TRBV2 to TRBJ1-2, with 7 nucleotides matching TRBD1. After removal of 6 bases from V and 4 bases from J, the junction contained 2 bases not matched to a gene. The CDR3 length is 12 residues. Per the germline V gene, CDR1 is SNHLY and CDR2 is FYNNEI. Complete variable domain (other parts from reference TRBV2 and TRBJ1-2): EPEVTQTPSHQVTQMGQEVILRCVPISNHLYFYWYRQILGQKVEFLVSFYNNEISEKSEIFDDQFSVERPDGSNFTLKIRSTKLEDSAMYFCASRGQSYGYTFGSGTRLTVV.

This clone was detected a few times. The chain carries TRBV11-2 and TRBJ1-6; D remains unclear. The CDR3 spans 13 residues. Per the germline V gene, CDR1 is SGHAT and CDR2 is FQNNGV. Trimming took off 0 bases at V and 7 bases at J, with 4 bases between the two ends. The CDR3 here is CASSLEDNSPLHF. In DNA, the CDR3 is TGTGCCAGCAGCTTAGAAGACAATTCACCCCTCCACTTT.